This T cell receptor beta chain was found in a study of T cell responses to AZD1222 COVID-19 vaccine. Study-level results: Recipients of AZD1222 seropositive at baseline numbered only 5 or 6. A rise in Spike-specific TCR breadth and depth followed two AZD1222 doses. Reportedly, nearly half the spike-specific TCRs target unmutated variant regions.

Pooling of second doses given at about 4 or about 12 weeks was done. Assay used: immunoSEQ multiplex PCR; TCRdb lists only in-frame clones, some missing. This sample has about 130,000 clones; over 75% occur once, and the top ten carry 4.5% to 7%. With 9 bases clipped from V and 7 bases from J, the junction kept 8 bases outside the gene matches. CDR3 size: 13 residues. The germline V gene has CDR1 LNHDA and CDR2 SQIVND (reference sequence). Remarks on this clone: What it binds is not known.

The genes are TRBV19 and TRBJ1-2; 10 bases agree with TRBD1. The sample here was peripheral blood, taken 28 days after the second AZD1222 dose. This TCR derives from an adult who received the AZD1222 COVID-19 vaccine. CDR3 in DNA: TGTGCCAGCCTGACAGGGGGCAGGTTTGGCTACACCTTC. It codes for CASLTGGRFGYTF.